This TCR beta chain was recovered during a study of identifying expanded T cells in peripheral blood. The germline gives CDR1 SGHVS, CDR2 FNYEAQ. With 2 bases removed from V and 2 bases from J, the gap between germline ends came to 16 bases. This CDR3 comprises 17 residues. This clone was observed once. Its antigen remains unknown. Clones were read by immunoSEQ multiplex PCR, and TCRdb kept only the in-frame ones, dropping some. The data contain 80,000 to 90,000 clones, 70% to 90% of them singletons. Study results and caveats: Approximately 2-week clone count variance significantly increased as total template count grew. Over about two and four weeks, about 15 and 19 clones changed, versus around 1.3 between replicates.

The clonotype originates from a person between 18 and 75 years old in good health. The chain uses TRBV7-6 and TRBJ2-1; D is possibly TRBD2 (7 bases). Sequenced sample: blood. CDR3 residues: CASSLTLGGGAYNEQFF. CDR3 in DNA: TGTGCCAGCAGCTTAACTTTAGGAGGGGGGGCCTACAATGAGCAGTTCTTC.